This T cell receptor (beta chain) was found in a study of blood T cell repertoires in COVID-19. Study in general: Specimens from acute and convalescent COVID-19 originated in the United States, Italy and Spain. Sample material is recorded as cDNA or gDNA derived from T cells, B-cell-depleted T cells, or PBMCs.

Under the authors' procedure: Cell counts per sample came from amplifying reference gene primers. The assay was immunoSEQ multiplex PCR, and TCRdb's table has in-frame clones only and misses some. For V, J and clone size, that table is used; D and trimming come from the DNA. The data contain 100,000 to 120,000 clones, over 65% of them seen just once; the ten biggest clones take up approximately 8.1%. The CDR3 totals 14 residues. Trimming left V 4 bases short and J 3 bases short, with 12 bases between. The germline V gene has CDR1 SEHNR and CDR2 FQNEAQ (reference sequence). Sequencing used peripheral blood. The receptor comes from a woman between 40 and 55 years old with acute or convalescent COVID-19. The V and J genes are TRBV7-9 and TRBJ1-2, with D perhaps TRBD1 (6 bases). CDR3 in amino acids: CASSSWDKDYGYTF. In DNA, the CDR3 is TGTGCCAGCAGCTCCTGGGACAAGGACTATGGCTACACCTTC.